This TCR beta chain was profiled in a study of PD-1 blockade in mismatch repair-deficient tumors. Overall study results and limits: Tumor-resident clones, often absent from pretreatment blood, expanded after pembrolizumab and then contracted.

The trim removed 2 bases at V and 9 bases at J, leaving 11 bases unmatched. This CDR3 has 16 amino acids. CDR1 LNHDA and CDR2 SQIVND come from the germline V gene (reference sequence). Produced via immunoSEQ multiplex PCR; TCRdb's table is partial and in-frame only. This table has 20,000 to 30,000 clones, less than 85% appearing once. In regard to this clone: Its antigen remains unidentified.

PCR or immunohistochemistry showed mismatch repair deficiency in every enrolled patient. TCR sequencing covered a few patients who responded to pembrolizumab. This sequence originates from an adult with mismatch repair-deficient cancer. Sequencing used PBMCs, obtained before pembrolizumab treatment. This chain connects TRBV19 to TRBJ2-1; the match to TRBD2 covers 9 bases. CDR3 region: CASSIRLAGYKGEQFF. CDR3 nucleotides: TGTGCCAGTAGTATACGGCTAGCGGGATACAAGGGTGAGCAGTTCTTC.